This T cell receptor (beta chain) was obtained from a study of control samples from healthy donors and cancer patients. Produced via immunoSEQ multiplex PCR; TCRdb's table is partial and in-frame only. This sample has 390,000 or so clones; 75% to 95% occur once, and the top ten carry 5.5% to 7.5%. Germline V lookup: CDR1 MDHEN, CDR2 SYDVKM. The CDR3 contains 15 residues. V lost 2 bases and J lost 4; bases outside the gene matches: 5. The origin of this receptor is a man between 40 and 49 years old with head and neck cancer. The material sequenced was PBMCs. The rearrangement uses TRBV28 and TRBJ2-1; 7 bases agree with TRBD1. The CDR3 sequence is CASSLRTGNYNEQFF. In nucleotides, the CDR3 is TGTGCCAGCAGTTTAAGGACAGGAAATTACAATGAGCAGTTCTTC.